This passage covers 27 T cell receptor beta chains from one sample sequenced in a study of CD8+ T cells in alopecia areata. Described treatment: oral pan-JAK inhibitor, 5-10 mg twice daily. cDNA serving as the sequencing template came from extracted, reverse transcribed RNA. Measured with immunoSEQ multiplex PCR; TCRdb has only the in-frame clones, and not every one. The table has some 150,000 clones, about 86% seen once; the top ten hold less than 15%. This sample comprised CD8+ T cells sorted from blood, obtained at week 4, from a patient treated with tofacitinib. The receptors were gathered from a human donor with alopecia areata.

V is TRBV7-2 and J is TRBJ2-7; maybe TRBD2 (6 bases). V was clipped by 4 bases and J by 6 bases, with 16 bases between them. In germline, CDR1 is SGHTA, CDR2 FQGNSA. This CDR3 contains 14 residues. The CDR3 bases are TGTGCCAGCAGCTCTGCGGACTACCTCCTCGAGCAGTACTTC. Translation gives CASSSADYLLEQYF.

The chain carries TRBV7-8 and TRBJ2-1; D remains unclear. Trimming shortened V by 5 bases and J by 3 bases, and 20 bases separated the two germline ends. The CDR3 runs to 17 residues. The V gene's germline CDR1 is SGHVS and CDR2 FQNEAQ. The CDR3 sequence: CASSLIPPGRVYNEQFF. The CDR3 DNA follows: TGTGCCAGCAGCCTAATACCCCCTGGCAGAGTCTACAATGAGCAGTTCTTC.

The rearrangement joins TRBV5-6 to TRBJ2-1; 16 bases agree with TRBD2. Germline V CDR1 and CDR2: SGHDT, YYEEEE. The CDR3 has 18 residues. V dropped 4 bases and J dropped 0; count of bases not matched to a gene: 4. The CDR3 DNA follows: TGTGCCAGCAGCCCGGGGACTAGCGGGAGGGCCTCCTACAATGAGCAGTTCTTC. Amino acids: CASSPGTSGRASYNEQFF.

The rearrangement joins TRBV29-1 to TRBJ1-2, with unresolved D. The CDR3 is 11 residues long. Germline V CDR1 and CDR2: SQVTM, ANQGSEA. Between the trimmed V and J ends, which lost 7 bases and 2 bases, there was a span of 8 bases. In DNA form, the CDR3 reads TGCAGCGCTACGGACAACTATGGCTACACCTTC. Translating it yields CSATDNYGYTF.

The V and J genes are TRBV2 and TRBJ2-3; D possibly corresponds to TRBD2 (6 bases). This CDR3 has 14 residues. V dropped 8 bases and J dropped 2 bases, with 14 bases sitting between them. CDR1 is SNHLY, CDR2 FYNNEI, per germline. The CDR3 DNA sequence: TGTGCCAGCGCGGGATTGGGGTCCACAGATACGCAGTATTTT. This encodes CASAGLGSTDTQYF.

This clone came up once. The chain couples TRBV27 to TRBJ2-3; 7 bases map to TRBD2. J lost 1 base, V lost 3 bases, and 4 bases had no gene match. Germline V CDR1 and CDR2: MNHEY, SMNVEV (reference sequence). The CDR3 is 15 residues long. The DNA for the CDR3 is TGTGCCAGCAGTTTTGGCGGGAGACGCACAGATACGCAGTATTTT. As protein: CASSFGGRRTDTQYF.

The chain couples TRBV4-1 to TRBJ2-3; D perhaps matches TRBD2 (6 bases). The CDR3 totals 15 residues. The ends were cut back, 3 bases at V and 4 bases at J, with 14 bases in the middle. Germline V gene data show CDR1 as MGHRA and CDR2 as YSYEKL. CDR3 protein: CASSQVGRGPDTQYF. The CDR3 region has the DNA TGCGCCAGCAGCCAGGTCGGGCGGGGACCAGATACGCAGTATTTT.

This chain connects TRBV29-1 to TRBJ1-1; possibly TRBD1 for D (5 bases). V was trimmed by 1 base and J by 1 base, leaving 19 bases between them. This CDR3 has 17 residues. The germline V gene has CDR1 SQVTM and CDR2 ANQGSEA. This CDR3 reads CSVEAMQPGRKNTEAFF. CDR3 sequence (DNA): TGCAGCGTTGAAGCTATGCAACCGGGACGGAAGAACACTGAAGCTTTCTTT.

The chain couples TRBV5-4 to TRBJ1-2; no clear D. V shed 1 base and J shed 3 bases, with 10 bases lying between them. CDR1 is SGHNT, CDR2 YYREEE, per germline (reference sequence). The CDR3 has 14 amino acids. CDR3 DNA: TGTGCCAGCAGCTTGACCGACTACGACTATGGCTACACCTTC. It encodes CASSLTDYDYGYTF.

V and J are TRBV9 and TRBJ2-1; D is undetermined. Germline lookup yields CDR1 SGDLS and CDR2 YYNGEE. This CDR3 region has 17 residues. V lost 4 bases and J lost 0, with 17 bases in between. The chain's CDR3 is CASSPTHGVSSYNEQFF. The CDR3 DNA follows: TGTGCCAGCAGCCCCACCCATGGAGTTAGCTCCTACAATGAGCAGTTCTTC.

This clone has just one count. V and J are TRBV29-1 and TRBJ2-3; D is unclear. The V gene lost 6 bases and the J gene lost 3 bases, with 7 bases spanning the gap. Germline V lookup: CDR1 SQVTM, CDR2 ANQGSEA. There are 11 residues in the CDR3. CDR3 nucleotide sequence: TGCAGCGTCCTCCCGACAGATACGCAGTATTTT. Translating gives CSVLPTDTQYF.

The chain links TRBV6-5 to TRBJ2-7, with 8 bases aligning to TRBD2. The V segment lost 7 bases and the J segment 4 bases; nucleotides outside the gene matches: 9. This CDR3 is built from 14 residues. CDR1 is MNHEY and CDR2 is SVGAGI in the germline V gene. In DNA form, the CDR3 reads TGTGCCAGCAAAGGTAGCAGCGGGAGTTACGAGCAGTACTTC. This encodes CASKGSSGSYEQYF.

The V call is TRBV11-2, the J call TRBJ2-1; 12 positions match TRBD2. CDR1 and CDR2 from the germline V gene are SGHAT and FQNNGV. CDR3 length equals 15 residues. V lost 1 base, J lost 6 bases, and 1 base stayed unmatched. In nucleotides, the CDR3 is TGTGCCAGCAGCTTAGTGACTAGCGGGAGCAATGAGCAGTTCTTC. It specifies CASSLVTSGSNEQFF. The complete variable domain, with remaining parts taken from reference TRBV11-2 and TRBJ2-1, reads EAGVAQSPRYKIIEKRQSVAFWCNPISGHATLYWYQQILGQGPKLLIQFQNNGVVDDSQLPKDRFSAERLKGVDSTLKIQPAKLEDSAVYLCASSLVTSGSNEQFFGPGTRLTVL.

V and J are TRBV30 and TRBJ2-1; D is perhaps TRBD2 (6 bases). Trimming took 4 bases from V and 5 from J, leaving 9 bases between them. Germline-derived CDR1 and CDR2 are GTSNPN and SVGIG (reference sequence). CDR3 length equals 12 residues. The CDR3 protein is CAWIGEDNEQFF. The CDR3 DNA reads TGTGCCTGGATTGGGGAGGACAATGAGCAGTTCTTC.

V usage is TRBV5-4 and J usage is TRBJ1-1; D gene ambiguous. Trimming cost V 3 bases and J 4 bases, with 13 bases left between them. The CDR3 sequence is 14 residues long. Germline lookup yields CDR1 SGHNT and CDR2 YYREEE (reference sequence). The DNA for the CDR3 is TGTGCCAGCAGCTACTCCACCCGGGGCACTGAAGCTTTCTTT. Protein product: CASSYSTRGTEAFF.

A single count supports this clone. The rearrangement links TRBV7-3 to TRBJ1-1; D is undetermined. The CDR3 sequence is 17 residues long. Between the trimmed V and J ends, which lost 4 bases and 0 bases, there was a span of 18 bases. Looked up from germline, CDR1 is SGHTA and CDR2 is FQGTGA. The CDR3 region has the DNA TGTGCCAGCAGCTCCGGAGAGTGGGGAGGCGTGAACACTGAAGCTTTCTTT. Its translation: CASSSGEWGGVNTEAFF.

This clone was seen only once. J is TRBJ2-7 and V is TRBV7-9; TRBD1 aligns across 7 bases. CDR3 length equals 17 residues. From germline, CDR1 is SEHNR and CDR2 FQNEAQ (reference sequence). V lost 1 base, J lost 5 bases, and 14 bases stayed unmatched. The CDR3, as DNA: TGTGCCAGCAGCTTAGAGAGAGGTCCAGGGGGTTGGGACGAGCAGTACTTC. It specifies CASSLERGPGGWDEQYF.

The chain recombines TRBV27 with TRBJ2-7; TRBD2 might be the D (5 bases). The germline V and J ends were trimmed by 4 bases and 3 bases, with 16 bases remaining between them. The CDR3 has 15 amino acids. Germline CDR1 is MNHEY and CDR2 is SMNVEV (reference sequence). Written as DNA, the CDR3 is TGTGCCAGCAGTTCTCTCGTGGGAGTGAACTACGAGCAGTACTTC. This codes for CASSSLVGVNYEQYF.

V usage is TRBV29-1 and J usage is TRBJ1-2; the match to TRBD1 covers 8 bases. The germline CDR1 and CDR2 sequences are SQVTM and ANQGSEA. Losses at the gene ends were 6 bases for V and 3 bases for J; bases not matched to a gene: 6. The CDR3 sequence is 13 residues long. The CDR3 DNA reads TGCAGCGTCACGACAGGGGCCCACTATGGCTACACCTTC. Translation gives CSVTTGAHYGYTF.

The V call is TRBV5-1, the J call TRBJ2-1; 10 positions agree with TRBD1. Germline values: CDR1 SGHRS, CDR2 YFSETQ. Losses at the gene ends were 7 bases for V and 8 bases for J; bases not matched to a gene: 12. CDR3 length: 15 residues. The CDR3 loop is CASYGGDRGVDEQFF. The CDR3 DNA is TGCGCCAGCTACGGCGGGGACAGGGGTGTCGATGAGCAGTTCTTC.

The chain joins TRBV11-3 to TRBJ2-2; 10 bases align to TRBD1. Trimming removed 4 bases from V and 7 bases from J; junction bases left unmatched: 3. The CDR3 loop spans 14 amino acids. The germline gives CDR1 SGHNT, CDR2 YENEEA. The CDR3 DNA sequence: TGTGCCAGCAGCTCGACAGGGGGCCACGGGGAGCTGTTTTTT. This sequence encodes CASSSTGGHGELFF.

The gene calls are TRBV5-1 and TRBJ2-7; TRBD2 matches 10 bases. Looked up from germline, CDR1 is SGHRS and CDR2 is YFSETQ. V lost 4 bases and J lost 3; bases outside the gene matches: 7. CDR3 length equals 15 residues. The CDR3: CASSPGTSEYYEQYF. CDR3 nucleotides: TGCGCCAGCAGCCCCGGGACTAGCGAATACTACGAGCAGTACTTC.

The chain has TRBV6-6 and TRBJ2-1; 10 nucleotides agree with TRBD1. With 5 bases clipped from V and 8 bases from J, the junction kept 9 bases outside the gene matches. This CDR3 is 15 amino acids long. Looked up from germline, CDR1 is MNHNY and CDR2 is SVGAGI (reference sequence). The CDR3 loop reads CASSRPGDRGDEQFF. For the CDR3, the DNA is TGTGCCAGCAGTCGTCCGGGGGACAGGGGTGATGAGCAGTTCTTC.

This clone was observed a handful of times. The chain has TRBV7-9 and TRBJ2-7; the D call may be TRBD1 or TRBD2 (5 bases each). This CDR3 region has 15 residues. Germline CDR1 and CDR2: SEHNR and FQNEAQ (reference sequence). The V end was cut by 6 bases, the J end by 2 bases, with 17 bases between. The CDR3 DNA sequence: TGTGCCAGCAGTTCCTCCGGGACGGATCCCTACGAGCAGTACTTC. It yields the protein CASSSSGTDPYEQYF.

This clone was counted a few times. This sequence joins TRBV9 and TRBJ2-5, with a possible D match to TRBD2 (5 bases). The end of the DNA is better explained by TRBJ2-7, so the J call may be wrong. Germline values: CDR1 SGDLS, CDR2 YYNGEE. This CDR3 spans 14 amino acids. CDR3 in amino acids: CASSPRTNGGEQYF. CDR3 DNA sequence: TGTGCCAGCAGCCCCCGGACCAACGGAGGCGAGCAGTACTTC.

The genes are TRBV29-1 and TRBJ2-1; TRBD2 matches at 9 bases. Germline values: CDR1 SQVTM, CDR2 ANQGSEA. Losses at the gene ends were 6 bases for V and 3 bases for J; bases not matched to a gene: 9. The CDR3 loop spans 15 amino acids. CDR3: CSVGVAGDIYNEQFF. The CDR3 nucleotides read TGCAGCGTCGGGGTAGCGGGAGATATCTACAATGAGCAGTTCTTC.

This clone is a singleton in its sample. J is TRBJ2-7 and V is TRBV5-5; 9 positions match TRBD1. V dropped 3 bases and J dropped 12; count of bases not matched to a gene: 4. CDR3 size: 11 residues. The germline V gene has CDR1 SGHKS and CDR2 YYEKEE (reference sequence). The CDR3 spells CASSSRDRAYF. The CDR3 bases are TGTGCCAGCAGCTCCCGGGACAGGGCGTACTTC.